This entry is about one T cell receptor beta chain. Authors' analysis steps: How many nucleated cells were present was estimated from reference gene primer amplification. Using immunoSEQ multiplex PCR, the repertoire was profiled, and TCRdb retains in-frame clones only, with some absent. That table gives V, J and clone size, and the DNA gave D and trimming. The repertoire holds 150,000 to 200,000 clones, with 88% as singletons. CDR1 LNHDA and CDR2 SQIVND come from the germline V gene (reference sequence). The CDR3 contains 15 residues. Trimming cost V 3 bases and J 4 bases; bases outside gene matches: 7. The sample is drawn from a study of blood T cell repertoires in COVID-19. The overall study: COVID-19 samples collected from the United States, Italy and Spain covered acute and convalescent phases. In each case, the material was cDNA or gDNA derived from T cells, B-cell-depleted T cells, or PBMCs.

The rearrangement uses TRBV19 and TRBJ2-5, with 8 bases lining up with TRBD2. Sequenced material: peripheral blood. This receptor was obtained from a man aged 65 to 79 with active or convalescent COVID-19. CDR3 sequence (DNA): TGTGCCAGTAGTATCGGGGGGGCCAGCAGAGAGACCCAGTACTTC. It translates to CASSIGGASRETQYF.